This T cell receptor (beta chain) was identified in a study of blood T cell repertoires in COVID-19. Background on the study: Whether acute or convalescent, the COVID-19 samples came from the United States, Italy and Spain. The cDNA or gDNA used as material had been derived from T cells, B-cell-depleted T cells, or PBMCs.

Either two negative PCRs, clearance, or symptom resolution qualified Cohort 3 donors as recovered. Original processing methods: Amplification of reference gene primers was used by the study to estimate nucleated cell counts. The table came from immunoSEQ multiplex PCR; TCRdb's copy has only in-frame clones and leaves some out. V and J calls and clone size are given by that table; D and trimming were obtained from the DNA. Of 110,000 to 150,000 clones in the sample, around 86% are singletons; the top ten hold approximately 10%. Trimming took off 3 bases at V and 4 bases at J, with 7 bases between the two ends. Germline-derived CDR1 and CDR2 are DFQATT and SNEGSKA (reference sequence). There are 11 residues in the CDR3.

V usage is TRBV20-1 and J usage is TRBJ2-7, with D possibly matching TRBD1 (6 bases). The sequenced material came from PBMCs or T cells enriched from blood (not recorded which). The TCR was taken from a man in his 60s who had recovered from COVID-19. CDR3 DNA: TGCAGTGCTAGGCAGGGGTACGAGCAGTACTTC. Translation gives CSARQGYEQYF.